This note documents a single TCR beta chain sequence. This record comes from a study of shared clonotypes between healthy human individuals. In the authors' methods: Owing to the provision of junction-only sequences devoid of quality scores by immunoSEQ, filtering differed. Generated by immunoSEQ multiplex PCR, the TCRdb table keeps only in-frame clones and is missing some. V and J calls and clone size are given by that table; D and trimming were obtained from the DNA. In the table there are 700,000 to 950,000 clones, just over 95% of which are singletons. Naive CD8 cells lacked CD45RO and underwent positive selection for CCR7, leaving out terminally differentiated effector memory CD45RA+ cells. The sequence came from a man younger than 40 in good health. Sequences were obtained from naive CD8+ T cells sorted from blood.

The chain's CDR3 is CASSSGIAQSSYEQYF. The CDR3 nucleotides are TGTGCCAGCAGCTCAGGGATCGCGCAGTCATCCTACGAGCAGTACTTC. The rearrangement links TRBV7-9 to TRBJ2-7; D may be TRBD1 (5 bases). The CDR3 has 16 residues. The V end was cut by 4 bases, the J end by 1 base, with 17 bases between. CDR1 and CDR2 from the germline V gene are SEHNR and FQNEAQ (reference sequence).